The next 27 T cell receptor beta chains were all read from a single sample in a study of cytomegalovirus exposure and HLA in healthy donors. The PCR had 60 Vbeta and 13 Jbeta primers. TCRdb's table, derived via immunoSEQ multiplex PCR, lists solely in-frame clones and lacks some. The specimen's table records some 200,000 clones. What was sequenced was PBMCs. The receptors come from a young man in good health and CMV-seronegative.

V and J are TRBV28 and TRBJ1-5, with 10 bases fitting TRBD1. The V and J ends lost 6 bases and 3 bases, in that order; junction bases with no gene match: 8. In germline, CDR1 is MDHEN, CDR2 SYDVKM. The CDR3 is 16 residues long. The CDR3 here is CASREDRGDSNQPQHF. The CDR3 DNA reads TGTGCCAGCAGAGAGGACAGGGGGGACTCCAATCAGCCCCAGCATTTT.

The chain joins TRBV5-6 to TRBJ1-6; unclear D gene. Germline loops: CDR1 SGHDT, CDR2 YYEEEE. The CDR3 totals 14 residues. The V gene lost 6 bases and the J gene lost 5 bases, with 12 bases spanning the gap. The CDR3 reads CASTFGVNNSPLHF. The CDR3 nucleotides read TGTGCCAGCACTTTCGGGGTTAATAATTCACCCCTCCACTTT.

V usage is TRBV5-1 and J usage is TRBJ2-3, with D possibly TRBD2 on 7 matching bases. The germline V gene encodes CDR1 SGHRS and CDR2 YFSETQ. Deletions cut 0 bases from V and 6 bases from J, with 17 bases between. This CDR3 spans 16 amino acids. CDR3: CASSLASSGGGDTQYF. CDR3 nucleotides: TGCGCCAGCAGCTTGGCGTCTAGCGGAGGGGGGGATACGCAGTATTTT.

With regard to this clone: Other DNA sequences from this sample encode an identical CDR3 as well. In DNA form, the CDR3 reads TGCGCCAGCAGCTGGGGACAGGGTTCCTTTGGTGGCTACACCTTC. Translated, it gives CASSWGQGSFGGYTF. The chain has TRBV5-1 and TRBJ1-2, with TRBD1 matching 9 bases. Trimming removed 3 bases from V and 7 bases from J; junction bases left unmatched: 10. Germline CDR1 reads SGHRS; CDR2 reads YFSETQ. This CDR3 is built from 15 residues.

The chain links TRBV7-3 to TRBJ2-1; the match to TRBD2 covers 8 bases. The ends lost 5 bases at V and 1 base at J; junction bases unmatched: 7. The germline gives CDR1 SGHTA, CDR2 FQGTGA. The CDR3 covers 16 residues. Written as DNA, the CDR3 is TGTGCCAGCAGCCCCAGTAGCGGGGCGTCCTACAATGAGCAGTTCTTC. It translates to CASSPSSGASYNEQFF.

The CDR3 loop is CASSPQGRETQYF. The CDR3 region has the DNA TGTGCCAGCTCACCACAAGGGAGAGAGACCCAGTACTTC. J is TRBJ2-5 and V is TRBV18; perhaps TRBD2 as D (5 bases). V was trimmed by 1 base and J by 4 bases, leaving 7 bases between them. The CDR3 is 13 amino acids. Germline CDR1 KGHSH, CDR2 LQKENI.

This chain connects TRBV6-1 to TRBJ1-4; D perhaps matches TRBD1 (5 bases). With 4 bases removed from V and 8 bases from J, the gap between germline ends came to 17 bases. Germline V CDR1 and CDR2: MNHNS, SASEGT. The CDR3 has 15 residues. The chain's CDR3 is CASSASLYQGEKLFF. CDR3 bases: TGTGCCAGCAGTGCATCCCTTTATCAGGGCGAAAAACTGTTTTTT.

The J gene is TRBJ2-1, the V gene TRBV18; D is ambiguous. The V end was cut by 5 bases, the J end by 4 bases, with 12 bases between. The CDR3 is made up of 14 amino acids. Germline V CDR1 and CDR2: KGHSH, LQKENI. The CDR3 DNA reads TGTGCCAGCTCATCAAACGACAAGTACAATGAGCAGTTCTTC. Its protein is CASSSNDKYNEQFF.

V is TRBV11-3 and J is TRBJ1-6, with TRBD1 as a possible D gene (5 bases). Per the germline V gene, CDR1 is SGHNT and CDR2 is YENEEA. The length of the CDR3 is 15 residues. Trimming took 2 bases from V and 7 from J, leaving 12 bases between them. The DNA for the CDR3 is TGTGCCAGCAGCTTACAGTCAGGGCCGAATTCACCCCTCCACTTT. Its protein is CASSLQSGPNSPLHF.

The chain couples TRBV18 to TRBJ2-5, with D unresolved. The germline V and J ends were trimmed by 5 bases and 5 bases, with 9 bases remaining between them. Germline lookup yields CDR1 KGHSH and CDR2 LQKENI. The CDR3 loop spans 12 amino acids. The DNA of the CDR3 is TGTGCCAGCTCAACTGGGCAGGAGACCCAGTACTTC. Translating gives CASSTGQETQYF.

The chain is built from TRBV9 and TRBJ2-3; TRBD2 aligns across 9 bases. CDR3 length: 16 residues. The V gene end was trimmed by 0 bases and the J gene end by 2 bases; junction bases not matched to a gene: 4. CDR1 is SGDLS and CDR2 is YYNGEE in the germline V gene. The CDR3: CASSVGAGGYTDTQYF. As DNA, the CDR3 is TGTGCCAGCAGCGTAGGGGCGGGAGGGTACACAGATACGCAGTATTTT.

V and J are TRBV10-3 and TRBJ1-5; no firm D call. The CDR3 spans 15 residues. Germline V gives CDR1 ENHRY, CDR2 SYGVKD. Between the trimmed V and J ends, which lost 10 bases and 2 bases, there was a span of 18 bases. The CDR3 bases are TGTGCCACCCAAAGGACGGGAGAGGGCAATCAGCCCCAGCATTTT. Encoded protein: CATQRTGEGNQPQHF.

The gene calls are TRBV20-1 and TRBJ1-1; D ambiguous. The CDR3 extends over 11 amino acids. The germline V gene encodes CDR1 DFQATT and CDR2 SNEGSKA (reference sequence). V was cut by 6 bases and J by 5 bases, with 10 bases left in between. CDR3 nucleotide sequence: TGCAGTGCCCCCTTGCGGACTGAAGCTTTCTTT. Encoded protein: CSAPLRTEAFF.

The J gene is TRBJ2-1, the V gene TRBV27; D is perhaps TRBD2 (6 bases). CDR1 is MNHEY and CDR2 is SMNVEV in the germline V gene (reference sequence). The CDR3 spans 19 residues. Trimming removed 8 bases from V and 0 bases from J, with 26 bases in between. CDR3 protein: CASSQEGAALSSSYNEQFF. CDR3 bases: TGTGCCAGCTCCCAGGAGGGAGCCGCCCTTTCAAGCTCCTACAATGAGCAGTTCTTC.

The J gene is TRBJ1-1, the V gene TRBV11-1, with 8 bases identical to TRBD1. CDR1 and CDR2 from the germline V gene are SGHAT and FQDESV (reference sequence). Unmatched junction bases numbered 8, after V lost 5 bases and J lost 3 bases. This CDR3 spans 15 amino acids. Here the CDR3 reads CASSVSPGQDTEAFF. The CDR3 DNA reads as TGTGCCAGCAGCGTATCCCCGGGACAGGACACTGAAGCTTTCTTT.

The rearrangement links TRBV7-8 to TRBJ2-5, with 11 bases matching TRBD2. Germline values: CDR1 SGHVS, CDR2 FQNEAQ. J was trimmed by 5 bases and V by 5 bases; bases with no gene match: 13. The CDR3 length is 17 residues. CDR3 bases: TGTGCCAGCAGCCTCACTAGCGGGAGTCTCATATTGGAGACCCAGTACTTC. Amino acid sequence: CASSLTSGSLILETQYF.

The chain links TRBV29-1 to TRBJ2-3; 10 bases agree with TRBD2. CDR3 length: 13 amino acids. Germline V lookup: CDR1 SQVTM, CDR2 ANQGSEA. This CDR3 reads CVPLLAGVDTQYF. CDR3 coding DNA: TGCGTCCCTCTGCTAGCGGGAGTGGATACGCAGTATTTT.

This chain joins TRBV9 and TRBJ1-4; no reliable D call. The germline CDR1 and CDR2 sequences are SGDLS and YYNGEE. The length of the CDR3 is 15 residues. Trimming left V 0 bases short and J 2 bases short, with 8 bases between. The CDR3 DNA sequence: TGTGCCAGCAGCGTAGGAGTCTCGACTAATGAAAAACTGTTTTTT. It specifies CASSVGVSTNEKLFF.

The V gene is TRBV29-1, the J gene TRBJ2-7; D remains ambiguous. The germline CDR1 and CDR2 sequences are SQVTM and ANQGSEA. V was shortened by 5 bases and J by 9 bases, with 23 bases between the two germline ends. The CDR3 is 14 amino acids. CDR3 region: CSVLPESMSGGQYF. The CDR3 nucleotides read TGCAGCGTTCTGCCAGAGTCAATGTCCGGCGGGCAGTACTTC.

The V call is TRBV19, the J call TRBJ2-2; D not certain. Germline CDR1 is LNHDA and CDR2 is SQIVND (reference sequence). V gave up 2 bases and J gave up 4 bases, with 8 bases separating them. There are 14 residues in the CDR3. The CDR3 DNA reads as TGTGCCAGTAGTATACTAGTGGGCACCGGGGAGCTGTTTTTT. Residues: CASSILVGTGELFF.

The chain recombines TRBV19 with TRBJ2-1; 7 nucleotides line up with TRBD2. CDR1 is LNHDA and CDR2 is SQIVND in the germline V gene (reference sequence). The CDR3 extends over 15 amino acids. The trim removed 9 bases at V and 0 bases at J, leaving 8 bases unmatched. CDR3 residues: CASKLGGSSYNEQFF. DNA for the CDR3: TGTGCCAGCAAGCTGGGCGGGAGCTCCTACAATGAGCAGTTCTTC.

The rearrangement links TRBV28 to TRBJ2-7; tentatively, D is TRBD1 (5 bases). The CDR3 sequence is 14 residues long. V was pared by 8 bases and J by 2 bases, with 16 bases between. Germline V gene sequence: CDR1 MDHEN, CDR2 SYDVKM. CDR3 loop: CASVLSGRAYEQYF. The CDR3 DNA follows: TGTGCCAGCGTCCTCTCCGGCAGGGCCTACGAGCAGTACTTC.

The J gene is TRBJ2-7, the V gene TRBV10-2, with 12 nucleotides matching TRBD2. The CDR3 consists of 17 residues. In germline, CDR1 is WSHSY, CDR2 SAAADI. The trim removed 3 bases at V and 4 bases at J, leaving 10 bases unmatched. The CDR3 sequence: CASSESSMGLAGYEQYF. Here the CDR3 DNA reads TGCGCCAGCAGTGAAAGTAGTATGGGACTAGCGGGTTACGAGCAGTACTTC.

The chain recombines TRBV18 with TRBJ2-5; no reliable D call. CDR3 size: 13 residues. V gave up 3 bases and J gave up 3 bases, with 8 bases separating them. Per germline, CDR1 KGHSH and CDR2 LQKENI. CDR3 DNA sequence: TGTGCCAGCTCACCTGGAGATAAAGAGACCCAGTACTTC. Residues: CASSPGDKETQYF.

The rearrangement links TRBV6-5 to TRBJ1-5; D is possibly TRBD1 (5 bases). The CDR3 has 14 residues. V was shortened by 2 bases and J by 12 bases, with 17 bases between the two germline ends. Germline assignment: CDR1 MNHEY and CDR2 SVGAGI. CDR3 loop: CASSYDWGTGDQHF. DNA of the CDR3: TGTGCCAGCAGTTACGATTGGGGCACGGGGGACCAGCATTTT.

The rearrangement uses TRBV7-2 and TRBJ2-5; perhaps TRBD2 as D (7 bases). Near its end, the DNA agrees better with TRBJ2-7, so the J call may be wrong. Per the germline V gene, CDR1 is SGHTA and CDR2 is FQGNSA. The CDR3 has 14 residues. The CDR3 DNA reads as TGTGCCACCAACGGGGGGCAGGGGTACAACGAGCAGTACTTC. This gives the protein CATNGGQGYNEQYF.

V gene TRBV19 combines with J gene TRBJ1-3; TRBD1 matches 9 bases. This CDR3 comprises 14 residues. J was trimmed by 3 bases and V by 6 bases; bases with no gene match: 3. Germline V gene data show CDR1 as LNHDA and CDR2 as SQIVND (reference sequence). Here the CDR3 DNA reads TGTGCCAGTAGAGGGACAGGGAGTGGAAACACCATATATTTT. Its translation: CASRGTGSGNTIYF.